These 28 T cell receptor beta chains came from one sample sequenced in a study of T cells after yellow fever vaccination. Each CDR3 protein gets one entry after TCRdb re-called the 5' RACE reads with MiXCR. There are roughly 170,000 distinct CDR3 sequences in the sample; 6.2% occur only once, and roughly 3% lies in the top ten. The sample consisted of CD4+ T cells sorted from PBMCs, taken on the day of the first yellow fever vaccination. The receptors were sampled from a man aged 18 to 30 who received the YFV17D yellow fever vaccine.

This clonotype was counted only a few times. The genes are TRBV7-2 and TRBJ2-3; the D gene is possibly TRBD1 (6 bases). The germline V and J ends were trimmed by 5 bases and 7 bases, with 22 bases remaining between them. CDR3 length: 16 residues. Germline V lookup: CDR1 SGHTA, CDR2 FQGNSA. The CDR3 loop is CASSLNRDQAMNTQYF. CDR3 nucleotide sequence: TGTGCCAGCAGCCTCAACAGGGATCAGGCCATGAATACGCAGTATTTT. Drawing the rest from reference TRBV7-2 and TRBJ2-3, the complete variable domain is GAGVSQSPSNKVTEKGKDVELRCDPISGHTALYWYRQSLGQGLEFLIYFQGNSAPDKSGLPSDRFSAERTGGSVSTLTIQRTQQEDSAVYLCASSLNRDQAMNTQYFGPGTRLTVL.

The rearrangement joins TRBV5-6 to TRBJ2-5; tentatively, D is TRBD1 (6 bases). The CDR3 runs to 15 residues. V lost 5 bases and J 2 bases, leaving 16 bases between the germline ends. Germline V gene sequence: CDR1 SGHDT, CDR2 YYEEEE. DNA for the CDR3: TGTGCCAGCAGTCACAGACAGGAGAAACAAGAGACCCAGTACTTC. Translated, it gives CASSHRQEKQETQYF.

This clonotype was seen many times. This chain uses TRBV29-1 with TRBJ2-5, with 12 bases identical to TRBD2. The CDR3 totals 15 residues. The V gene end was trimmed by 0 bases and the J gene end by 5 bases; junction bases not matched to a gene: 4. Germline lookup yields CDR1 SQVTM and CDR2 ANQGSEA. Here the CDR3 reads CSVEETSGGGETQYF. The CDR3 DNA reads TGCAGCGTTGAAGAGACTAGCGGGGGCGGGGAGACCCAGTACTTC.

The chain joins TRBV7-2 to TRBJ2-3; D possibly corresponds to TRBD2 (6 bases). The CDR3 consists of 17 residues. V was pared by 0 bases and J by 1 base, with 14 bases between. Germline values: CDR1 SGHTA, CDR2 FQGNSA. The CDR3 protein is CASSLALVGGGTDTQYF. CDR3 sequence (DNA): TGTGCCAGCAGCTTAGCTCTCGTGGGCGGGGGCACAGATACGCAGTATTTT.

This clonotype was counted many times. The chain is built from TRBV7-6 and TRBJ1-2; D is uncertain. CDR1 is SGHVS and CDR2 is FNYEAQ in the germline V gene. V dropped 5 bases and J dropped 8 bases, with 15 bases sitting between them. CDR3 length: 13 residues. CDR3 sequence: CASSPTDKGGYTF. The CDR3 DNA follows: TGTGCCAGCAGCCCGACCGACAAAGGAGGCTACACCTTC.

This clonotype turned up a few times. The chain recombines TRBV5-1 with TRBJ2-5, with 11 bases that match TRBD1. V gave up 3 bases and J gave up 7 bases; unmatched junction bases: 11. Germline lookup yields CDR1 SGHRS and CDR2 YFSETQ. The CDR3 is 16 residues long. This CDR3 reads CASSWRTGGATRTQYF. CDR3 nucleotides: TGCGCCAGCAGCTGGAGGACAGGGGGCGCGACGCGGACCCAGTACTTC.

The rearrangement uses TRBV4-3 and TRBJ2-5; 9 nucleotides agree with TRBD1. Unmatched junction bases numbered 7, after V lost 4 bases and J lost 4 bases. Germline V gene lookup returns CDR1 LGHNA and CDR2 YSLEER. The CDR3 contains 15 residues. In nucleotides, the CDR3 is TGCGCCAGCAGCCTTGAACCGGGACAGGGAGAGACCCAGTACTTC. Protein product: CASSLEPGQGETQYF.

The chain employs TRBV19 and TRBJ1-5; D gene ambiguous. Trimming shortened V by 5 bases and J by 3 bases, and 11 bases separated the two germline ends. The CDR3 runs 14 residues. Germline V gene data show CDR1 as LNHDA and CDR2 as SQIVND (reference sequence). DNA of the CDR3: TGTGCCAGTAGTCCCGACGGCTTCAATCAGCCCCAGCATTTT. It translates to CASSPDGFNQPQHF.

V gene TRBV5-1 combines with J gene TRBJ1-1, with no clear D. V was cut by 0 bases and J by 1 base, with 10 bases left in between. Germline V gene sequence: CDR1 SGHRS, CDR2 YFSETQ. This CDR3 is built from 15 residues. The CDR3: CASSLVPEGNTEAFF. The CDR3 DNA sequence: TGCGCCAGCAGCTTGGTACCTGAGGGGAACACTGAAGCTTTCTTT.

The chain combines TRBV1 with TRBJ1-2. TRBV1 is flagged as a pseudogene. CDR3 length: 11 residues. CDR3: CTSSHDAGYTF. CDR3 DNA sequence: TGCACCAGCAGTCATGACGCTGGCTACACCTTC.

Many counts were recorded for this clonotype. This sequence joins TRBV6-2 or TRBV6-3 and TRBJ2-1; D unresolved. The germline V gene has CDR1 MNHEY and CDR2 SVGEGT. Trimming pared 2 bases from V and 9 bases from J, leaving 11 bases between. The CDR3 spans 13 residues. CDR3 coding DNA: TGTGCCAGCAGTTACCCGCCGGTTGGTGAGCAGTTCTTC. Its translation: CASSYPPVGEQFF.

This clonotype was seen repeatedly, ten times or more. The rearrangement uses TRBV10-3 and TRBJ1-2; 7 positions agree with TRBD1. CDR3 size: 14 residues. Germline lookup yields CDR1 ENHRY and CDR2 SYGVKD. The ends lost 0 bases at V and 2 bases at J; junction bases unmatched: 0. In nucleotides, the CDR3 is TGTGCCATCAGTGAGTCAGGGGGCAACTATGGCTACACCTTC. Protein: CAISESGGNYGYTF.

To note about this clonotype: A much larger clone is a single base away; this may be a read error. This rearrangement joins TRBV5-1 to TRBJ1-5; TRBD1 might be the D (6 bases). Germline V gene data show CDR1 as SGHRS and CDR2 as YFSETQ. The V and J ends lost 2 bases and 6 bases respectively, with 15 bases between them. The CDR3 consists of 15 residues. The CDR3 loop is CASSFTLGGGQPQHF. For the CDR3, the DNA is TGCGCCAGCAGCTTTACCCTGGGGGGCGGTCAGCCCCAGCATTTT. Supplemented by reference TRBV5-1 and TRBJ1-5, the full variable domain reads KAGVTQTPRYLIKTRGQQVTLSCSPISGHRSVSWYQQTPGQGLQFLFEYFSETQRNKGNFPGRFSGRQFSNSRSEMNVSTLELGDSALYLCASSFTLGGGQPQHFGDGTRLSIL.

This clonotype was detected many times. V and J are TRBV6-5 and TRBJ2-5; a possible D gene is TRBD2 (7 bases). The CDR3 has 16 residues. V dropped 5 bases and J dropped 5 bases, with 21 bases sitting between them. The germline V gene encodes CDR1 MNHEY and CDR2 SVGAGI. CDR3 nucleotides: TGTGCCAGCAGTACCGGGCGTGGGGGGGCACGGGAGACCCAGTACTTC. Encoded protein: CASSTGRGGARETQYF.

In this sample, this clonotype turned up a few times. The V and J genes are TRBV18 and TRBJ1-3, with D uncertain. The ends were cut back, 1 base at V and 0 bases at J, with 7 bases in the middle. The CDR3 length is 15 residues. Germline V gene lookup returns CDR1 KGHSH and CDR2 LQKENI. CDR3 in amino acids: CASSPQSLSGNTIYF. Written as DNA, the CDR3 is TGTGCCAGCTCACCACAGAGCCTCTCTGGAAACACCATATATTTT.

The chain links TRBV7-8 to TRBJ1-2; no clear D gene. The CDR3 has 14 residues. Germline assignment: CDR1 SGHVS and CDR2 FQNEAQ. V lost 1 base to trimming and J lost 2 bases, with 8 bases between them. The CDR3 sequence: CASSLEAANYGYTF. Here the CDR3 DNA reads TGTGCCAGCAGCTTAGAGGCGGCCAACTATGGCTACACCTTC.

This clonotype has ten or more counts. V is TRBV2 and J is TRBJ2-7; D gene uncertain. This CDR3 contains 12 residues. CDR1 and CDR2 from the germline V gene are SNHLY and FYNNEI. The germline V and J ends were trimmed by 6 bases and 3 bases, with 9 bases remaining between them. The CDR3 here is CASRWDVYEQYV. Here the CDR3 DNA reads TGTGCCAGCAGGTGGGATGTCTACGAGCAGTACGTC.

There are many counts of this clonotype. J is TRBJ2-5 and V is TRBV12-3 or TRBV12-4; D is perhaps TRBD1 (6 bases). V was trimmed by 5 bases and J by 3 bases, leaving 13 bases between them. The CDR3 is 14 amino acids. The DNA for the CDR3 is TGTGCCAGCAGTCTGGACAGACTTGAAGAGACCCAGTACTTC. Its translation: CASSLDRLEETQYF.

This clonotype has more than one count but fewer than ten. CDR3 loop: CASSLLLRTLSYNEQFF. The CDR3 coding sequence is TGCGCCAGCAGCTTGTTACTACGGACTCTCTCCTACAATGAGCAGTTCTTC. The chain combines TRBV5-1 with TRBJ2-1; D is perhaps TRBD2 (5 bases). Germline CDR1 reads SGHRS; CDR2 reads YFSETQ. The V gene lost 1 base and the J gene lost 0 bases, with 14 bases spanning the gap. The CDR3 has 17 residues.

This clonotype appeared many times. The chain combines TRBV7-2 with TRBJ2-3, with D unclear. Between the trimmed V and J ends, which lost 6 bases and 2 bases, there was a span of 6 bases. In germline, CDR1 is SGHTA, CDR2 FQGNSA. CDR3 size: 12 residues. CDR3 in amino acids: CASSFVTDTQYF. The CDR3 region has the DNA TGTGCCAGCAGTTTCGTCACAGATACGCAGTATTTT. Full variable domain (remainder filled in from reference TRBV7-2 and TRBJ2-3): GAGVSQSPSNKVTEKGKDVELRCDPISGHTALYWYRQSLGQGLEFLIYFQGNSAPDKSGLPSDRFSAERTGGSVSTLTIQRTQQEDSAVYLCASSFVTDTQYFGPGTRLTVL.

This clonotype was counted between two and nine times. The chain employs TRBV7-2 and TRBJ2-1; 7 bases are shared with TRBD2. CDR1 SGHTA and CDR2 FQGNSA come from the germline V gene. The CDR3 spans 13 residues. The J segment lost 9 bases and the V segment lost 0 bases, leaving 2 bases of the junction unmatched. CDR3: CASSLATGGEQFF. CDR3 sequence (DNA): TGTGCCAGCAGCTTAGCGACGGGGGGTGAGCAGTTCTTC.

This clonotype was recorded at least ten times. V usage is TRBV2 and J usage is TRBJ2-3; no clear D. The CDR3 extends over 12 amino acids. Trimming took 6 bases from V and 4 from J, leaving 8 bases between them. Germline V gene sequence: CDR1 SNHLY, CDR2 FYNNEI. The CDR3 reads CASSPGPDTQYF. CDR3 coding DNA: TGTGCCAGCAGCCCTGGCCCAGATACGCAGTATTTT.

This clonotype was seen at least ten times. The J gene is TRBJ2-1, the V gene TRBV6-5; 8 positions agree with TRBD1. The junction had 6 bases not matched to a gene; V was cut back by 3 bases and J by 8 bases. Germline V CDR1 and CDR2: MNHEY, SVGAGI. CDR3 length: 14 amino acids. This chain's CDR3 is CASSYQGATDEQFF. In nucleotides, the CDR3 is TGTGCCAGCAGTTATCAGGGGGCGACGGATGAGCAGTTCTTC.

This clonotype has a count of ten or more. V usage is TRBV5-1 and J usage is TRBJ2-3; D possibly matches TRBD1 or TRBD2 (5 bases each). Trimming shortened V by 1 base and J by 2 bases, and 23 bases separated the two germline ends. This CDR3 contains 19 residues. Germline CDR1 SGHRS, CDR2 YFSETQ. CDR3 in DNA: TGCGCCAGCAGCTTGCTCGGGGCGCCGGGTGGAATGTCCACAGATACGCAGTATTTT. This sequence encodes CASSLLGAPGGMSTDTQYF. The complete variable domain, with remaining parts taken from reference TRBV5-1 and TRBJ2-3, reads KAGVTQTPRYLIKTRGQQVTLSCSPISGHRSVSWYQQTPGQGLQFLFEYFSETQRNKGNFPGRFSGRQFSNSRSEMNVSTLELGDSALYLCASSLLGAPGGMSTDTQYFGPGTRLTVL.

This clonotype was observed many times. The V call is TRBV4-1, the J call TRBJ2-4; TRBD2 is a possible D gene (5 bases). Germline V gene sequence: CDR1 MGHRA, CDR2 YSYEKL. V was clipped by 1 base and J by 7 bases, with 17 bases between them. The CDR3 length is 16 residues. CDR3 sequence (DNA): TGCGCCAGCAGCCAAGGGGTGTTACGGGGTAGGAACATTCAGTACTTC. Translated: CASSQGVLRGRNIQYF.

This clonotype was counted a few times. The chain has TRBV12-3 or TRBV12-4 and TRBJ1-1; perhaps TRBD1 as D (6 bases). The CDR3 is made up of 13 amino acids. V shed 5 bases and J shed 10 bases, with 17 bases lying between them. DNA of the CDR3: TGTGCCAGCAGTCGGAACCGGGACACCCCAGCTTTCTTT. Amino acids: CASSRNRDTPAFF.

The chain recombines TRBV6-1 with TRBJ1-5; TRBD1 matches 12 bases. Germline trimming cut 8 bases from V and 3 bases from J; bases unmatched to any gene: 2. There are 14 residues in the CDR3. Germline CDR1 and CDR2: MNHNS and SASEGT. The CDR3 region is CASGTGGLNQPQHF. The CDR3 DNA is TGTGCCAGCGGGACAGGGGGCCTCAATCAGCCCCAGCATTTT.

The chain couples TRBV5-6 to TRBJ2-3, with a weak D call TRBD1 (5 bases). Trimming took off 6 bases at V and 0 bases at J, with 23 bases between the two ends. This CDR3 has 18 residues. The germline V gene has CDR1 SGHDT and CDR2 YYEEEE. The CDR3 sequence: CASNSRQGWLVSTDTQYF. CDR3 sequence (DNA): TGTGCCAGCAACTCGCGGCAGGGCTGGCTGGTAAGCACAGATACGCAGTATTTT.